The rows below give T cell receptor beta chains drawn from one sample of a study of T cell repertoires in ileal Crohn's disease. TCRdb's table, derived via immunoSEQ multiplex PCR, lists solely in-frame clones and lacks some. The table records several thousand clones, less than 70% of them present only once. Sample: ileal tissue. The receptors here all came from an adult with Crohn's disease. CDR3s include the opening cysteine and the closing phenylalanine or tryptophan. D genes are given only for firm matches. Only some rows state a clone size, as once, few, many or a class for expanded clones.

TRBV5-1	TRBD1	TRBJ1-2	few	CASSLGADRVAF	TGCGCCAGCAGCTTGGGGGCCGACAGGGTCGCCTTC
TRBV5-4	-	TRBJ2-7	-	CASSLVEAKASYEQYF	TGTGCCAGCAGCTTGGTCGAGGCTAAGGCCTCCTACGAGCAGTACTTC
TRBV6-1	-	TRBJ1-5	few	CACQQGGNQPQHF	TGTGCCTGCCAACAGGGTGGCAATCAGCCCCAGCATTTT
TRBV5-1	TRBD1	TRBJ2-5	-	CASSATGGRETQYF	TGCGCCAGCAGCGCGACAGGGGGACGGGAGACCCAGTACTTC
TRBV7-3	TRBD1	TRBJ2-2	once	CASSFRQGALTGELFF	TGTGCCAGCAGCTTTCGACAGGGGGCCCTCACCGGGGAGCTGTTTTTT
TRBV7-9	TRBD1	TRBJ1-2	-	CASSWGRGDGYTF	TGTGCCAGCAGCTGGGGCAGGGGGGATGGCTACACCTTC
TRBV2	TRBD1	TRBJ2-3	few	CASTDRAADTQYF	TGTGCCAGCACTGACAGGGCCGCGGATACGCAGTATTTT
TRBV13	-	TRBJ2-7	-	CASSLGSRAGSEQYF	TGTGCCAGCAGCTTAGGCTCCCGGGCGGGTTCCGAGCAGTACTTC
TRBV27	TRBD1	TRBJ1-2	few	CASSPQGNYGYTF	TGTGCCAGCAGTCCACAGGGGAACTATGGCTACACCTTC
TRBV7-2	-	TRBJ2-1	-	CASSLRGEQFF	TGTGCCAGCAGCCTACGGGGAGAGCAGTTCTTC
TRBV19	-	TRBJ1-1	-	CASSMGGRAEAFF	TGTGCCAGTAGTATGGGGGGGCGCGCTGAAGCTTTCTTT
TRBV4-1	-	TRBJ1-5	-	CASSQEPQAMSNQPQHF	TGCGCCAGCAGCCAAGAGCCACAGGCTATGAGCAATCAGCCCCAGCATTTT
TRBV4-1	-	TRBJ1-5	-	CASSQDLQGTQPQHF	TGCGCCAGCAGCCAAGATTTGCAGGGCACTCAGCCCCAGCATTTT
TRBV6-5	-	TRBJ2-7	-	CASSITGTSLEQYF	TGTGCCAGCAGCATTACCGGGACTTCCCTAGAGCAGTACTTC
TRBV29-1	-	TRBJ2-7	-	CSVEATDYEQYF	TGCAGCGTTGAAGCTACAGATTACGAGCAGTACTTC
TRBV5-1	-	TRBJ2-3	-	CASSLSQSTDTQYF	TGCGCCAGCAGCTTGTCACAGAGCACAGATACGCAGTATTTT
TRBV6-4	TRBD2	TRBJ2-5	-	CASSDGGKLAGLLGETQYF	TGTGCCAGCAGTGACGGAGGGAAACTAGCGGGGCTTCTAGGAGAGACCCAGTACTTC
TRBV15	-	TRBJ2-7	-	CATSRDSGSSYEQYF	TGTGCCACCAGCAGAGATAGTGGGAGCTCCTACGAGCAGTACTTC
TRBV2	-	TRBJ2-7	-	CASRLQGSEQYF	TGTGCCAGCAGACTACAGGGTTCCGAGCAGTACTTC
TRBV2	-	TRBJ1-5	few	CASSDIGGGREQPQHF	TGTGCCAGCAGTGATATAGGAGGAGGGAGAGAGCAGCCCCAGCATTTT
TRBV19	TRBD1	TRBJ2-7	-	CASSPGQAYEQYF	TGTGCCAGTAGTCCGGGACAGGCCTACGAGCAGTACTTC
TRBV4-1	-	TRBJ1-2	-	CASSHYQQGLNYGYTF	TGCGCCAGCAGCCATTACCAGCAGGGGCTGAACTATGGCTACACCTTC
TRBV6-4	TRBD2	TRBJ2-1	-	CASSLLAGLSYNEQFF	TGTGCCAGCAGCTTACTAGCGGGGCTCTCCTACAATGAGCAGTTCTTC
TRBV7-2	-	TRBJ2-1	medium-sized	CASSFPRGHSEQFF	TGTGCCAGCAGCTTCCCTCGAGGGCACAGTGAGCAGTTCTTC
TRBV2	TRBD1	TRBJ1-3	-	CASTGDSYSGNTIYF	TGTGCCAGCACCGGGGACAGTTACTCCGGAAACACCATATATTTT
TRBV7-4	-	TRBJ2-2	once	CASSFRGRNTGELFF	TGTGCCAGCAGCTTCCGGGGAAGGAACACCGGGGAGCTGTTTTTT
TRBV6-1	-	TRBJ2-3	-	CASSAEGGNTQYF	TGTGCCAGCAGTGCCGAAGGGGGTAATACGCAGTATTTT
TRBV11-2	-	TRBJ2-7	-	CASSLAAGSFYEQYF	TGTGCCAGCAGCTTAGCCGCAGGGTCGTTCTACGAGCAGTACTTC
TRBV4-3	-	TRBJ2-7	few	CASSQGRAGYEQYF	TGCGCCAGCAGCCAAGGGAGAGCCGGCTACGAGCAGTACTTC
TRBV5-5	TRBD1	TRBJ2-1	-	CASSLAGTAHDTEQFF	TGTGCCAGCAGCTTGGCCGGGACAGCGCACGATACTGAGCAGTTCTTC
TRBV9	-	TRBJ2-3	-	CASSSEGTDGDTQYF	TGTGCCAGCAGCTCAGAGGGGACTGATGGAGATACGCAGTATTTT
TRBV6-1	TRBD1	TRBJ1-5	few	CASRDSFNQPQHF	TGTGCCAGCCGGGACAGCTTCAATCAGCCCCAGCATTTT
TRBV4-1	TRBD2	TRBJ2-1	-	CASSPQLGLVVGYNEQFF	TGCGCCAGCAGCCCCCAGCTGGGACTAGTGGTGGGGTACAATGAGCAGTTCTTC
TRBV29-1	TRBD2	TRBJ2-3	few	CSVDQTSGGRTDTQYF	TGCAGCGTTGACCAAACTAGCGGGGGGCGCACAGATACGCAGTATTTT
TRBV5-1	-	TRBJ2-3	-	CASSWGTLDTQYF	TGCGCCAGCAGCTGGGGGACACTAGATACGCAGTATTTT
TRBV5-1	TRBD2	TRBJ2-1	-	CASSGSGGYNEQFF	TGCGCCAGCAGTGGGAGCGGGGGTTATAATGAGCAGTTCTTC
TRBV5-1	TRBD2	TRBJ2-1	-	CASSASGGYNEQFF	TGCGCCAGCTCCGCTAGCGGGGGTTACAATGAGCAGTTCTTC
TRBV2	-	TRBJ1-5	-	CASSGGGINQPQHF	TGTGCCAGCAGTGGGGGAGGGATCAATCAGCCCCAGCATTTT
TRBV30	TRBD2	TRBJ2-7	-	CAWSGSGGGYEQYF	TGTGCCTGGAGTGGGTCTGGCGGGGGCTACGAGCAGTACTTC
TRBV7-2	TRBD1	TRBJ1-1	once	CASRTGTVMDEAFF	TGTGCCAGCAGAACCGGGACAGTAATGGATGAAGCTTTCTTT
TRBV27	TRBD1	TRBJ1-3	-	CASSPAGGFGNTIYF	TGTGCCAGCAGTCCGGCAGGGGGGTTTGGAAACACCATATATTTT